This is a list of T cell receptor beta chains from one sample in a study of blood T cell repertoires in COVID-19. The table came from immunoSEQ multiplex PCR; TCRdb's copy has only in-frame clones and leaves some out. The repertoire holds under 200,000 clones, with under 95% as singletons. Source material: peripheral blood. Every receptor here comes from a man aged 18-30 years with acute or convalescent COVID-19. Each CDR3 is given with its conserved first and last residue. The D gene is left open where the match is weak. Rows may omit the clone size; those that give it use once, few, many or a size class.

D: TRBD1
J: TRBJ1-2
size: NA
V: TRBV10-2
DNA: TGCGCCAGCAGTGGCCCGGGACAGGGGGCATATGGCTACACCTTC
CDR3: CASSGPGQGAYGYTF

D: TRBD2
J: TRBJ2-3
size: NA
V: TRBV7-2
DNA: TGTGCCAGCAGCCAGGGGCGGGGGGAAACAGATACGCAGTATTTT
CDR3: CASSQGRGETDTQYF

D: TRBD2
J: TRBJ2-1
size: NA
V: TRBV6-1
DNA: TGTGCCAGCAGTGGGGGACTAGCCTCCCTCGCCAATGAGCAGTTCTTC
CDR3: CASSGGLASLANEQFF

D: TRBD1
J: TRBJ1-2
size: NA
V: TRBV9
DNA: TGTGCCAGCAGCACTATGACAGGGGGGAATGGCTACACCTTC
CDR3: CASSTMTGGNGYTF

D: NA
J: TRBJ2-7
size: few
V: TRBV7-2
DNA: TGTGCCAGCAGCCTCCGGGCGGCAGGGGCCCACGAGCAGTACTTC
CDR3: CASSLRAAGAHEQYF

D: NA
J: TRBJ2-7
size: NA
V: TRBV9
DNA: TGTGCCAGCAGCGTGAGGACAGAGAGCTACGAGCAGTACTTC
CDR3: CASSVRTESYEQYF

D: NA
J: TRBJ1-1
size: NA
V: TRBV6-6
DNA: TGTGCCAGCAGTTACCCAGCGGGTTCAATGAACACTGAAGCTTTCTTT
CDR3: CASSYPAGSMNTEAFF

D: NA
J: TRBJ1-1
size: NA
V: TRBV10-3
DNA: TGTGCCATCAGTGAAACAGCAATGAACACTGAAGCTTTCTTT
CDR3: CAISETAMNTEAFF

D: NA
J: TRBJ2-3
size: NA
V: TRBV7-2
DNA: TGTGCCAGCAGCTTAAGCGGGCAGGGCGCAGATACGCAGTATTTT
CDR3: CASSLSGQGADTQYF

D: TRBD2
J: TRBJ2-1
size: NA
V: TRBV5-1
DNA: TGCGCCAGCAGCGTGGGACTAGCGGTGAGATTATACAATGAGCAGTTCTTC
CDR3: CASSVGLAVRLYNEQFF

D: TRBD2
J: TRBJ2-7
size: NA
V: TRBV3-1/TRBV3-2
DNA: TGTGCCGGCAGCCTAAGCGGGGTGCCCTACGAGCAGTACTTC
CDR3: CAGSLSGVPYEQYF

D: TRBD1
J: TRBJ1-1
size: NA
V: TRBV5-1
DNA: TGCGCCAGCAGCCGAGGGCAGGGGGCCAAGGACACTGAAGCTTTCTTT
CDR3: CASSRGQGAKDTEAFF

D: NA
J: TRBJ1-1
size: once
V: TRBV19
DNA: TGTGCCAGTATTTCGGACATCGTAGAGCCCTTTGCAGCTTTCTTT
CDR3: CASISDIVEPFAAFF

D: NA
J: TRBJ1-2
size: NA
V: TRBV10-2
DNA: TGCGCCAGCCTGAAGGACACGCAACCCCTTAACTATGGCTACACCTTC
CDR3: CASLKDTQPLNYGYTF

D: NA
J: TRBJ2-4
size: once
V: TRBV10-2
DNA: TGCGCCAGCAGTGAGGGGGGCAGGAACATTCAGTACTTC
CDR3: CASSEGGRNIQYF

D: NA
J: TRBJ1-1
size: few
V: TRBV5-1
DNA: TGCGCCAGCAGCTCGACAGTAACCAACACTGAAGCTTTCTTT
CDR3: CASSSTVTNTEAFF

D: TRBD1
J: TRBJ1-4
size: few
V: TRBV5-4
DNA: TGTGCCAGCAGTTCGACAGGGGCTAGAGAAAAACTGTTTTTT
CDR3: CASSSTGAREKLFF

D: NA
J: TRBJ2-1
size: NA
V: TRBV6-5
DNA: TGTGCCAGCAGGATTGAGGACTCAATCGACAATGAGCAGTTCTTC
CDR3: CASRIEDSIDNEQFF

D: NA
J: TRBJ1-6
size: NA
V: TRBV2
DNA: TGTGCCAGCAGTGAAGAAGAGTCACCCCTCCACTTT
CDR3: CASSEEESPLHF

D: TRBD1
J: TRBJ2-7
size: NA
V: TRBV9
DNA: TGTGCCAGCAGCGCGGGGACAGGGGGCTACGAGCAGTACTTC
CDR3: CASSAGTGGYEQYF

D: NA
J: TRBJ1-5
size: NA
V: TRBV6-1
DNA: TGTGCCAGCAGTGATCTGCAGGGGATGACTCAGCCCCAGCATTTT
CDR3: CASSDLQGMTQPQHF

D: TRBD2
J: TRBJ2-5
size: NA
V: TRBV27
DNA: TGTGCCAGCAGTCTCGGGACTAGCGGGTACCAAGAGACCCAGTACTTC
CDR3: CASSLGTSGYQETQYF

D: TRBD2
J: TRBJ2-3
size: few
V: TRBV6-5
DNA: TGTGCCAGCAGTTTAAGCGGGGGCGCAGATACGCAGTATTTT
CDR3: CASSLSGGADTQYF

D: TRBD1
J: TRBJ1-1
size: NA
V: TRBV5-1
DNA: TGCGCCAGCAATCAGGGGACAGTGAACACTGAAGCTTTCTTT
CDR3: CASNQGTVNTEAFF

D: NA
J: TRBJ1-2
size: once
V: TRBV2
DNA: TGTGCCAGCAGTGAAGGGGCGTTTCCCTATGGCTACACCTTC
CDR3: CASSEGAFPYGYTF

D: NA
J: TRBJ2-6
size: NA
V: TRBV5-1
DNA: TGCGCCAGCAGCTTGGGTCCTTCTGGGGCCAACGTCCTGACTTTC
CDR3: CASSLGPSGANVLTF

D: TRBD1
J: TRBJ2-7
size: NA
V: TRBV24-1
DNA: TGTGCCACCAGTCACCCTCGGGACAGGGTCCACGAGCAGTACTTC
CDR3: CATSHPRDRVHEQYF

D: TRBD2
J: TRBJ2-3
size: NA
V: TRBV27
DNA: TGTGCCAGCAGTTTAGTAGCGGGGGCAGATACGCAGTATTTT
CDR3: CASSLVAGADTQYF

D: NA
J: TRBJ1-6
size: NA
V: TRBV6-5
DNA: TGTGCCAGCAGTTACCCTACGGGGCAGGGGAATTCACCCCTCCACTTT
CDR3: CASSYPTGQGNSPLHF

D: NA
J: TRBJ1-6
size: NA
V: TRBV12-3/TRBV12-4
DNA: TGTGCCAGCAGTGTCAGGAATAATTCACCCCTCCACTTT
CDR3: CASSVRNNSPLHF

D: TRBD1
J: TRBJ1-6
size: NA
V: TRBV19
DNA: TGTGCCAGTAGTATGGGACAGGCCCTACCCTCCTATAATTCACCCCTCCACTTT
CDR3: CASSMGQALPSYNSPLHF

D: TRBD1
J: TRBJ1-2
size: few
V: TRBV5-1
DNA: TGCGCCAGCAGCTTGGGATCCGGTATAGGGGACAGGGCGGATGGCTACACCTTC
CDR3: CASSLGSGIGDRADGYTF

D: NA
J: TRBJ1-2
size: NA
V: TRBV10-2
DNA: TGCGCCAGCAGAGGATCAGGGTCCGTTTATGGCTACACCTTC
CDR3: CASRGSGSVYGYTF

D: NA
J: TRBJ1-1
size: NA
V: TRBV11-3
DNA: TGTGCCAGCAGCTTGACAGGCTCCTCGAGGGCTTTCTTT
CDR3: CASSLTGSSRAFF

D: TRBD1
J: TRBJ1-5
size: NA
V: TRBV27
DNA: TGTGCCAGCAGTCCCCGACAGGGGCGCAATCAGCCCCAGCATTTT
CDR3: CASSPRQGRNQPQHF

D: TRBD1
J: TRBJ2-2
size: NA
V: TRBV30
DNA: TGTGCCTGGAGACAGGGGTACACCGGGGAGCTGTTTTTT
CDR3: CAWRQGYTGELFF

D: TRBD1
J: TRBJ2-5
size: NA
V: TRBV18
DNA: TGTGCCAGCTCACCGCCGGGACAGCGCCAAGAGACCCAGTACTTC
CDR3: CASSPPGQRQETQYF

D: NA
J: TRBJ1-3
size: few
V: TRBV13
DNA: TGTGCCAGCAGACGACTCGGCACTGGAAACACCATATATTTT
CDR3: CASRRLGTGNTIYF

D: TRBD1
J: TRBJ2-7
size: few
V: TRBV27
DNA: TGTGCCAGCAGTTTGTCCGGGACAGGGCGCGAGCAGTACTTC
CDR3: CASSLSGTGREQYF

D: TRBD1
J: TRBJ1-3
size: NA
V: TRBV27
DNA: TGTGCCAGCAGTTGGGGCAGGGGGCTAGGAAACACCATATATTTT
CDR3: CASSWGRGLGNTIYF

D: TRBD2
J: TRBJ2-7
size: NA
V: TRBV4-1
DNA: TGCGCCAGCAGCCATCTCGATCTAGCGGGGGTCTACGAGCAGTACTTC
CDR3: CASSHLDLAGVYEQYF

D: NA
J: TRBJ2-7
size: NA
V: TRBV7-6
DNA: TGTGCCAGCAGCGGAGCAACCTACGAGCAGTACTTC
CDR3: CASSGATYEQYF

D: NA
J: TRBJ1-1
size: few
V: TRBV29-1
DNA: TGCAGCGTTGGGGGTACAGGTATGAACACTGAAGCTTTCTTT
CDR3: CSVGGTGMNTEAFF